The sequence of this T cell receptor beta chain was determined in a study of a mutant IDH1 vaccine in newly diagnosed glioma. This CDR3 has 13 residues. Germline-derived CDR1 and CDR2 are SQVTM and ANQGSEA. With V trimmed by 4 bases and J by 2 bases, 2 bases remained unmatched. On this clone: Its specificity is not known.

Profiled with immunoSEQ multiplex PCR; TCRdb holds only in-frame clones, not every one. Among about 20,000 clones listed, approximately 82% were seen once. Stated time point: week 23, last vaccination. Every single dose of the vaccine, 300 ug of mutant IDH1 20-mer peptide, came with topical imiquimod. The origin of this receptor is a man aged 25 to 40 with glioma. The rearrangement links TRBV29-1 to TRBJ1-2, with 9 bases matching TRBD1. Sequenced material: PBMCs, taken from a glioma patient whose treatment included an IDH1 peptide vaccine. The CDR3 spells CSVVDRGNYGYTF. In DNA form, the CDR3 reads TGCAGCGTTGTGGACAGGGGCAACTATGGCTACACCTTC. Complete variable domain (other parts from reference TRBV29-1 and TRBJ1-2): SAVISQKPSRDICQRGTSLTIQCQVDSQVTMMFWYRQQPGQSLTLIATANQGSEATYESGFVIDKFPISRPNLTFSTLTVSNMSPEDSSIYLCSVVDRGNYGYTFGSGTRLTVV.